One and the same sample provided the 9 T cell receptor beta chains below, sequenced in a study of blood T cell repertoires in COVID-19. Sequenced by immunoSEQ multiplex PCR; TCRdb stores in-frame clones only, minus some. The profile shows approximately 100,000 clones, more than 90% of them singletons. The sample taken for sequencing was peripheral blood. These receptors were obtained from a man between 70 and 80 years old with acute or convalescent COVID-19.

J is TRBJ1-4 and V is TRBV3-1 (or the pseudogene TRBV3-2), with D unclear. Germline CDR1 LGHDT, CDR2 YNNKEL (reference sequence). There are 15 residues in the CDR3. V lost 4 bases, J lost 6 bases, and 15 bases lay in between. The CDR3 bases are TGTGCCAGCAGCCTCGCTGGGTCCGCGGATGAAAAACTGTTTTTT. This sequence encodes CASSLAGSADEKLFF.

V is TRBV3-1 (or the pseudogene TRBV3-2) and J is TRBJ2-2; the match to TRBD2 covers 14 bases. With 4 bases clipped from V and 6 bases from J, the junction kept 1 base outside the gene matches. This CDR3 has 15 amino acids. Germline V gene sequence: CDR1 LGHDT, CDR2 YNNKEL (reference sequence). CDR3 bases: TGTGCCAGCAGCCGACTAGCGGGAGGGCCCGGGGAGCTGTTTTTT. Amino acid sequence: CASSRLAGGPGELFF.

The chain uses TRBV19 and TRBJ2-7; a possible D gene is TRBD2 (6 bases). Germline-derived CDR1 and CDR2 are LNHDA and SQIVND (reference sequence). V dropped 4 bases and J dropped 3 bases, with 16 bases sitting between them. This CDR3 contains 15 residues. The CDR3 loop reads CASSTPLATYYEQYF. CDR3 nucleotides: TGTGCCAGTAGTACACCCCTAGCGACCTACTACGAGCAGTACTTC. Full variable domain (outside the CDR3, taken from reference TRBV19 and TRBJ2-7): DGGITQSPKYLFRKEGQNVTLSCEQNLNHDAMYWYRQDPGQGLRLIYYSQIVNDFQKGDIAEGYSVSREKKESFPLTVTSAQKNPTAFYLCASSTPLATYYEQYFGPGTRLTVT.

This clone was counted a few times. CDR3 in DNA: TGTGCCAGCAGTCGACAGCCAGTGGGAAACACCATATATTTT. Protein sequence: CASSRQPVGNTIYF. The V and J genes are TRBV6-5 and TRBJ1-3; tentative D call: TRBD1 (5 bases). Germline values: CDR1 MNHEY, CDR2 SVGAGI. Trimming removed 5 bases from V and 4 bases from J, with 12 bases in between. This CDR3 is built from 14 residues.

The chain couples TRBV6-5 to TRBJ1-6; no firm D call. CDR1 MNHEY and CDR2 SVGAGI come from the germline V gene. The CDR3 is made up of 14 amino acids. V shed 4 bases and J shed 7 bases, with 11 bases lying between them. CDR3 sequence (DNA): TGTGCCAGCAGTTTCGGGGAACGGAATTCACCCCTCCACTTT. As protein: CASSFGERNSPLHF.

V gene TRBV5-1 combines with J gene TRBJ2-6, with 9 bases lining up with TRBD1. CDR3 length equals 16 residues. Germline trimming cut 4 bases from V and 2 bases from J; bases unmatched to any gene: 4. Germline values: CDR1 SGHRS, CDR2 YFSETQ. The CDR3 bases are TGCGCCAGCAGCGGCTACAGGGGGCCTGGGGCCAACGTCCTGACTTTC. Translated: CASSGYRGPGANVLTF.

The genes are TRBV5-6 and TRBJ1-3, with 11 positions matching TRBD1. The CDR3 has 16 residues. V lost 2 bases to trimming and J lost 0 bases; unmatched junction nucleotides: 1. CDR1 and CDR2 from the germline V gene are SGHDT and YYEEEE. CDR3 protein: CASSFGTGGSGNTIYF. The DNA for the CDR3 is TGTGCCAGCAGCTTCGGGACAGGGGGCTCTGGAAACACCATATATTTT. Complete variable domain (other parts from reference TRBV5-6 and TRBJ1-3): DAGVTQSPTHLIKTRGQQVTLRCSPKSGHDTVSWYQQALGQGPQFIFQYYEEEERQRGNFPDRFSGHQFPNYSSELNVNALLLGDSALYLCASSFGTGGSGNTIYFGEGSWLTVV.

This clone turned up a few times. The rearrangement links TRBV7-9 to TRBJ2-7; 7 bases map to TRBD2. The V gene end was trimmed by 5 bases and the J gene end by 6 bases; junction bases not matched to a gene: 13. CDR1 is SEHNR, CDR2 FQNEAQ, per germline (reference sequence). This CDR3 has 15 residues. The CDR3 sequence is CASSQVGGGLGEQYF. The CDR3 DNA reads TGTGCCAGCAGCCAAGTGGGGGGAGGGCTCGGCGAGCAGTACTTC. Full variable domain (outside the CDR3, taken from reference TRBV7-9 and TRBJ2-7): DTGVSQNPRHKITKRGQNVTFRCDPISEHNRLYWYRQTLGQGPEFLTYFQNEAQLEKSRLLSDRFSAERPKGSFSTLEIQRTEQGDSAMYLCASSQVGGGLGEQYFGPGTRLTVT.

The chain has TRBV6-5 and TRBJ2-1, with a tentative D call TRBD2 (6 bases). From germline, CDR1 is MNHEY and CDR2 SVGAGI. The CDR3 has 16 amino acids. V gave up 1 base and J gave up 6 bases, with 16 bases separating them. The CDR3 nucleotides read TGTGCCAGCAGTTACTTGGGGAGGACGCGACGCAATGAGCAGTTCTTC. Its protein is CASSYLGRTRRNEQFF.